This T cell receptor beta chain was recorded in a study of T cells in localized non-small cell lung cancer. General study results and limits: Heterogeneity remains possible because sequencing was limited to only one tumor region.

Adjacent lung tissue lacking atypia was obtained at a distance of at least 2 cm from the tumor margin. Profiling relied on immunoSEQ multiplex PCR, and the TCRdb table lists in-frame clones only, not all of them. The sample has about 1,600 clones, more than 20% seen once. Germline values: CDR1 MNHGY, CDR2 SAAAGT. This CDR3 has 14 amino acids. The trim removed 5 bases at V and 4 bases at J, leaving 5 bases unmatched. This clone was detected only a few times. What it binds is not known. The source of this sequence is a man aged 35-75 years with stage II squamous cell lung carcinoma. This rearrangement joins TRBV6-8 to TRBJ2-5, with 9 positions matching TRBD1. The input for sequencing was normal lung tissue next to the tumor, taken before any cancer treatment. In DNA form, the CDR3 reads TGTGCCAGCAGTATACAGGGGGCTGGAGAGACCCAGTACTTC. It codes for CASSIQGAGETQYF.